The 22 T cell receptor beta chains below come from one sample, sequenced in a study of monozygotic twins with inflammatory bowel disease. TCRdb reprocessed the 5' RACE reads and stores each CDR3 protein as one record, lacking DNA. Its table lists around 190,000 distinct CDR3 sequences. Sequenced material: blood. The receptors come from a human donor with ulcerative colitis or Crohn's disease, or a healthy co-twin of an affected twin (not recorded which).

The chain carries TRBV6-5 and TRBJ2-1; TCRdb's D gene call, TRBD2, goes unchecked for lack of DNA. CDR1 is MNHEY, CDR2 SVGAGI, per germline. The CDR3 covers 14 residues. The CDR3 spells CASSYEGSGAEQFF.

CDR3 amino acids: CSARDLGTGFETQYF. The chain has TRBV20-1 and TRBJ2-5; TCRdb indicates TRBD1, and absent DNA this call remains unverified. Germline V gene data show CDR1 as DFQATT and CDR2 as SNEGSKA (reference sequence). This CDR3 region has 15 residues.

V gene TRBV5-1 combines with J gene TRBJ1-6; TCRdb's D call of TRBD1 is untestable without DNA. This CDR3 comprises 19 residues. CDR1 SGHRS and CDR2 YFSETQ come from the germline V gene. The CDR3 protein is CASSLEGQGVVSYNSPLHF.

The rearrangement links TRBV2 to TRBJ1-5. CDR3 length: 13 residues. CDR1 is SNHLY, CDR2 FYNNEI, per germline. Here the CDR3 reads CASSEQPHQPQHF.

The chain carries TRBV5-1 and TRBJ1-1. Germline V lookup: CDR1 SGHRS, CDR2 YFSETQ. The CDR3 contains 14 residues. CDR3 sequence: CASSPVGYLTEAFF.

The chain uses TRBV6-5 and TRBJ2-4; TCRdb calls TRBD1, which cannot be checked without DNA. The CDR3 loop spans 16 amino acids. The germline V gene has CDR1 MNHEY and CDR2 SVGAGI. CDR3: CASSSGTPKAKNIQYF.

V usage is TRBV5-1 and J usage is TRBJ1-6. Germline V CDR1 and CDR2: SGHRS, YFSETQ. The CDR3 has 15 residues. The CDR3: CASSLQMDPNSPLHF.

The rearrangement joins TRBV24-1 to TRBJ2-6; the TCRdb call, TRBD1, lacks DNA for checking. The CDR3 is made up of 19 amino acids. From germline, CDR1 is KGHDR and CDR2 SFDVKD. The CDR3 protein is CATSDAGGTGSSGANVLTF.

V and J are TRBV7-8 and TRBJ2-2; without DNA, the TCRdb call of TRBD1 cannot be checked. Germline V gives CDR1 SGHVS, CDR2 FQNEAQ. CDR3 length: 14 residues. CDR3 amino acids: CASRGDPGTGELFF.

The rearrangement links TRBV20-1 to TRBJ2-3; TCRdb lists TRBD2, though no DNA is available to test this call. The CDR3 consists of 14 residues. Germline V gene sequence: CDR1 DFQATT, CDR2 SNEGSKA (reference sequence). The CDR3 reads CSALTSGSTDTQYF.

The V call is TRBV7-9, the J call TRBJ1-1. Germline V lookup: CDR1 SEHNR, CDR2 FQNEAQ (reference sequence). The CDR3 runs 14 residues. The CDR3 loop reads CASSLGTLNTEAFF.

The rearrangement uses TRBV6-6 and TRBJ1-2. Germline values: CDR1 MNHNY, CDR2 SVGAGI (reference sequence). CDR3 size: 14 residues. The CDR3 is CASSYSEGDNGYTF.

This CDR3 is CAIGAASGAKYEQYF. This rearrangement joins TRBV6-2 or TRBV6-3 to TRBJ2-7; TCRdb designates TRBD2, a call that cannot be tested without DNA. CDR3 length: 15 residues. Germline V gene lookup returns CDR1 MNHEY and CDR2 SVGEGT.

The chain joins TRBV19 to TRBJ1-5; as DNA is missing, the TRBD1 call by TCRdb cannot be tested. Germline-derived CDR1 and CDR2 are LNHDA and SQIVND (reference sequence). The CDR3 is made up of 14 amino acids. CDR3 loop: CASSILGTNQPQHF.

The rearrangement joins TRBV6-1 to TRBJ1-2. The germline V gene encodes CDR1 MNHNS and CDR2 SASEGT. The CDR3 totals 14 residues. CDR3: CASSALYGSHGYTF.

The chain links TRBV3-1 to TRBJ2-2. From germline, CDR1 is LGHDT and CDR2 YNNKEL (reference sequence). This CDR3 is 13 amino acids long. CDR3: CASSQGRPGELFF.

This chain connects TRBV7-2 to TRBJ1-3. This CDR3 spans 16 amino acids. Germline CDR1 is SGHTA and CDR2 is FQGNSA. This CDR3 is CASSLALAGGGNTIYF.

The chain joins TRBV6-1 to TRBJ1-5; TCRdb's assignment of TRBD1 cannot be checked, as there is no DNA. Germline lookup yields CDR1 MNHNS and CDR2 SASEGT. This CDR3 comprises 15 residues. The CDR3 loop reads CASSPGHLSNQPQHF.

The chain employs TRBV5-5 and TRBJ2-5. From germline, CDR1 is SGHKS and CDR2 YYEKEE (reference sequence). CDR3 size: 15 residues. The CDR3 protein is CASSLWLVGQETQYF.

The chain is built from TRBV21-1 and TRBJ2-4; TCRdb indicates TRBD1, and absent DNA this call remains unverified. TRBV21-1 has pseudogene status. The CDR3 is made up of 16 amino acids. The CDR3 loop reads CASSSSPGGASNIQYF.

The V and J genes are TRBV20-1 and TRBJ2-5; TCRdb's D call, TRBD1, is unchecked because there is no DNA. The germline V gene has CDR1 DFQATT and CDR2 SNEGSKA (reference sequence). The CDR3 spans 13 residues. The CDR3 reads CSARTGFGETQYF.

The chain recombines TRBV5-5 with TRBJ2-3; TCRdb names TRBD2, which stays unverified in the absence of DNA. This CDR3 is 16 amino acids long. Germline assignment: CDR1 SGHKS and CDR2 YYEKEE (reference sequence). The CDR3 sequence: CASSARLASSTDTQYF.